This T cell receptor (beta chain) comes out of a study of CXCR3-negative and CXCR3-positive naive CD8 T cells. Carrying UMI labels, the TRB cDNA libraries were prepared through 5' RACE. TCRdb re-called the 5' RACE reads and shows each CDR3 protein once, DNA omitted. The sample's table shows more than 20,000 distinct CDR3 sequences. In regard to this clonotype: Its antigen is currently unknown.

Study observations and caveats: Much lower diversity was found in memory CD8+ cells, while both naive subsets had comparably high diversity. The study inferred TCR strength from TRB CDR3 properties and found comparable surface CD5 between naive subsets. CXCR3-positive naive cells had more hydrophobic TRB CDR3s than CXCR3-negative naive cells. TRBV-TRBJ usage was alike in naive CXCR3-negative and CXCR3-positive cells but differed in memory cells.

This clonotype originated in a human donor in good health. Some clones in this sample may be carry-over from other donors' samples. Sequencing used naive CXCR3- CD8+ T cells from blood. Documented subset: CD45RO-CCR7+CD27+CD95- naive CD8+ T cells lacking CXCR3 (TNR3-).

The CDR3 reads CASSSRPSYEQYF. The genes are TRBV6-2 or TRBV6-3 and TRBJ2-7. Per the germline V gene, CDR1 is MNHEY and CDR2 is SVGEGT. The CDR3 sequence is 13 residues long.